Listed below are T cell receptor beta chains from one sample, sequenced in a study of tumor-infiltrating lymphocytes in primary liver carcinoma. TCRdb re-analysed the multiplex PCR reads in MiXCR, keeping a single row per CDR3 protein. The table includes about 200,000 distinct CDR3 sequences, approximately 64% detected once. Input material: peripheral blood. The receptors come from a woman in her sixties with primary liver carcinoma and hepatitis B virus infection. The CDR3 runs from the conserved cysteine through the conserved F or W. D genes are given only for firm matches. Part of the rows lack a size; the others show once, few, many or a class for expanded clones.

>14|-|TRBJ2-1|TRBV11-2|-
TGTACCAGCAGCTTCCGTAGGGCTAACAATGAGCGGTTCTTC
CTSSFRRANNERFF
>14|-|TRBJ2-1|TRBV6-2/TRBV6-3|-
TGTGCCAGCAGAACCATGGGGGGCGGGAATGAGCAGTTCTTC
CASRTMGGGNEQFF
>13|-|TRBJ1-1|TRBV29-1|many
TGCAGCGGTGGGAGAGGAGAAGGTACTGAAGCTTTCTTT
CSGGRGEGTEAFF
>15|-|TRBJ1-2|TRBV11-2|-
TGTGCCCGCAGCTTAACAATACAGGGAGATGGTGGCCACACATTC
CARSLTIQGDGGHTF
>14|-|TRBJ2-5|TRBV6-5|many
TGTGCCAGCAGTCCCCGCCGGGGAGGAGAGACCCAGTACTTC
CASSPRRGGETQYF
>13|-|TRBJ2-5|TRBV29-1|many
TGCAGCGTGGCCGGACATAACCAAGAGACCCAGTACTTC
CSVAGHNQETQYF
>17|TRBD2|TRBJ2-5|TRBV4-1|-
TGCACCAGCAGCCAAGAGGGGCTAGCGGGAGGGAAAGAGGCCCAGTACTTC
CTSSQEGLAGGKEAQYF
>12|-|TRBJ2-5|TRBV10-3|many
TGTGCCATCAGTGGCGAGGGAGAGACCCAGTACTTC
CAISGEGETQYF
>15|TRBD2|TRBJ2-5|TRBV5-4|-
TGTGCCAGCAGCTTGCAGAGCGGGGGGCAAGAGACCCAGTACTTC
CASSLQSGGQETQYF
>13|-|TRBJ2-7|TRBV12-3/TRBV12-4|many
TGTGCCAGCAGTCCAAGCCTGGTTGAAGAGCAGTACTTC
CASSPSLVEEQYF
>18|TRBD1|TRBJ1-2|TRBV7-9|-
TGTGCCAGCAGCTTAGCGACCGGGACAGACTTAGCTAACTATGGCTACACCTTC
CASSLATGTDLANYGYTF
>14|TRBD1|TRBJ2-5|TRBV5-4|many
TGTGCCAGCAGCCCACAGGGGGTCCAAGAGACCCAGTACTTC
CASSPQGVQETQYF
>12|-|TRBJ2-3|TRBV12-3/TRBV12-4|many
TGTGCCAGCAGTTTAGAGAGTCGTACGCAGTATTTT
CASSLESRTQYF
>14|-|TRBJ2-5|TRBV29-1|-
TGCAACGTTGGGGGTGGGGGGGCCCCAGAGACCCTGTATTTC
CNVGGGGAPETLYF
>13|-|TRBJ2-1|TRBV25-1|-
TGTGTCAGCAGTGAGAAGACCTACAATGAACAGTTCTTC
CVSSEKTYNEQFF
>15|-|TRBJ2-1|TRBV12-3/TRBV12-4|-
TGTGCCAGCAGCCGTGGAACTCGACTCTACAATGAGCAGTTCTTC
CASSRGTRLYNEQFF
>16|TRBD2|TRBJ2-7|TRBV6-1|many
TGTGCCAGCAGTGAAGCGATCGGGACTAGCGGCTACGAGCAGTACTTC
CASSEAIGTSGYEQYF
>17|TRBD1|TRBJ2-1|TRBV7-9|-
TGTGCCAGCAGCCCCCCAAACAATGACAGGGGCAATTACGAGCAGTTCTTC
CASSPPNNDRGNYEQFF
>15|-|TRBJ2-2|TRBV12-3/TRBV12-4|many
TGTGCCAGCAGTCCCCCGACTGGCCTGGGCGGGGAGCTGTTTTTT
CASSPPTGLGGELFF
>13|TRBD1|TRBJ1-5|TRBV12-3/TRBV12-4|-
TGCGCCAGCAGTACACAGGGGAGCCAGCCCCAGCATTTT
CASSTQGSQPQHF
>17|-|TRBJ2-1|TRBV21-1|-
TGTGCCAGCAGCAAAGACCCCGGGACTAGGGCCTGCAGTGAGCAGTTCTTC
CASSKDPGTRACSEQFF
>15|TRBD2|TRBJ2-3|TRBV5-1|few
TGCGCCAGCAGCTCACAGCGGGGGAGGATAGATACGCAGTATTTT
CASSSQRGRIDTQYF
>14|TRBD2|TRBJ2-5|TRBV30|once
TGTGCCTGGAGTGTGGCAGCGGGAGCGAAGACCCAGTACTTC
CAWSVAAGAKTQYF
>16|TRBD2|TRBJ2-5|TRBV4-2|many
TGTGCCAGCAGCCAAGTAGGTACGACTAGCGGAGAGACCCAGTACTTC
CASSQVGTTSGETQYF
>16|TRBD1|TRBJ1-6|TRBV28|-
TGTGCCAGCAGTTCGGCAGGGGGCTCCTATAATTCACCCCTCCACTTT
CASSSAGGSYNSPLHF
>14|-|TRBJ1-1|TRBV29-1|few
TGCAGCGTTGAACTTGGCCTCATGAACACTGAAGCTTTCTTT
CSVELGLMNTEAFF
>12|-|TRBJ2-7|TRBV29-1|many
TGCAGCGTTGAGAGCAGGCCGGGGGAGCAGTACTTC
CSVESRPGEQYF
>16|TRBD2|TRBJ2-6|TRBV5-1|-
TGCTCCAGCAGCTCCCGGACTAGTATCGGGACCAACGTCCTGACTTTC
CSSSSRTSIGTNVLTF
>16|TRBD2|TRBJ2-2|TRBV12-3/TRBV12-4|many
TGTGCCAGCAGTTCGAGGACTAGCGCCAACACCGGGGAGCTGTTTTTT
CASSSRTSANTGELFF
>15|-|TRBJ1-2|TRBV6-2/TRBV6-3|-
TGTGCCAGCAGTTACTCGCCGAAGATTTCGGAAGGCTACGCCTTT
CASSYSPKISEGYAF
>14|TRBD1|TRBJ1-2|TRBV4-1|many
TGCGCCAGCAGCCCTCTTCAGGGGGGCTATGGCTACACCTTC
CASSPLQGGYGYTF
>13|-|TRBJ2-3|TRBV11-2|-
TGTGCCAGCAGCTCGGGGGTAGCAGATACACAGTATTTT
CASSSGVADTQYF
>17|-|TRBJ1-3|TRBV28|-
TGTGCCAGCAGTTTAGGGGCAGGGGCTAGCTCTGGAAACACCATATATTTT
CASSLGAGASSGNTIYF
>15|-|TRBJ2-1|TRBV7-9|-
TGTGCCAGCAGCTTAACACTAGGGCCCCTCGATGAGCAGTTCTTC
CASSLTLGPLDEQFF
>17|TRBD2|TRBJ2-3|TRBV28|many
TGTGCCAGCAGTTTAGCGGGAGGGCACAAACCCACAGATACGCAGTATTTT
CASSLAGGHKPTDTQYF
>17|TRBD1|TRBJ2-1|TRBV28|-
TGTGCCAACAGTTTAGGGGACAGTCATTCGGGGTACGATGAGCAGTTCTTC
CANSLGDSHSGYDEQFF
>14|TRBD2|TRBJ2-1|TRBV9|-
TGTGCCAGCACCCCGGGGACTAGTAATGATGAGCAGTTCTTC
CASTPGTSNDEQFF
>15|-|TRBJ1-1|TRBV5-1|-
TGCGCCAGCAGTCCCCGAGGACTCCTCACGGCTGAAGCTTCCTTT
CASSPRGLLTAEASF
>15|TRBD2|TRBJ2-7|TRBV28|-
TGTGCCAGCAGTGTAATAGCGGGAGGTGTATACGAGCAGTACTTC
CASSVIAGGVYEQYF
>15|-|TRBJ1-2|TRBV6-5|-
TGTGCCAGCAGCCAGGTAACTGGGGCAGCAGTAGGCTGCACCTTC
CASSQVTGAAVGCTF
>14|TRBD1|TRBJ2-1|TRBV24-1|-
TGTGCCACTAAAGACCCAGGGGGCGCCGATGTTGAGTTATTC
CATKDPGGADVELF
>16|-|TRBJ2-7|TRBV12-3/TRBV12-4|-
TGTGTCAGCAGTATATCCGGGCGAGCGGTCGGGTACGAGCAGTACTTC
CVSSISGRAVGYEQYF
>14|-|TRBJ1-6|TRBV6-5|-
TGTGCCAGCAAGACGACGGGAAATAGTTCACCCCTCCACTTT
CASKTTGNSSPLHF
>14|-|TRBJ1-1|TRBV28|-
TGTGCCAGCAGTTTCCCCCTAGAGAACACTGAAGCTTTTTTT
CASSFPLENTEAFF
>15|-|TRBJ1-1|TRBV28|few
TGTGCCAGCAGCCCCCAGGGGAGGTTGAACACTGAAGCTTTCTTT
CASSPQGRLNTEAFF
>11|TRBD1|TRBJ2-7|TRBV5-1|once
TGCGCCAGCAGCCCGGGACAGGGTGTCAAGTTC
CASSPGQGVKF
>14|-|TRBJ2-7|TRBV11-2|many
TGTGCCAGCAGCTTATTACGTGGGGGTAGCGAGCAGTACTTC
CASSLLRGGSEQYF
>18|-|TRBJ2-7|TRBV6-1|many
TGTGCCAGCAGTGATTTCCTTCCGGGACTTTTAGGGGCTTACGAGCAGTACTTC
CASSDFLPGLLGAYEQYF
>15|-|TRBJ1-5|TRBV12-3/TRBV12-4|many
TGTGCCAGCAGCCCTCAGGACGGAGACAATCAGCCCCAGCATTTT
CASSPQDGDNQPQHF
>19|TRBD1|TRBJ2-6|TRBV7-9|-
TGTGCCAGAAGCTTAGGCCGGGACAGGGGTTTCTCAGGGGCCAACGTCCTGACTTTC
CARSLGRDRGFSGANVLTF
>16|-|TRBJ2-2|TRBV6-6|-
TGTGCCAGCAGTTACATTGGGGGACGGAACACCAGGGAGCTGTTTTTT
CASSYIGGRNTRELFF
>18|-|TRBJ1-1|TRBV6-1|-
TGTGTCAGCAGTGAAGCGACCCCCCGAGGCCTGGCCGGGGGTGAAGCTTTCTTT
CVSSEATPRGLAGGEAFF
>12|-|TRBJ2-2|TRBV4-1|many
TGCGCCAGCAGCCATCCGGGAGGGGAGCTGTTTTTT
CASSHPGGELFF